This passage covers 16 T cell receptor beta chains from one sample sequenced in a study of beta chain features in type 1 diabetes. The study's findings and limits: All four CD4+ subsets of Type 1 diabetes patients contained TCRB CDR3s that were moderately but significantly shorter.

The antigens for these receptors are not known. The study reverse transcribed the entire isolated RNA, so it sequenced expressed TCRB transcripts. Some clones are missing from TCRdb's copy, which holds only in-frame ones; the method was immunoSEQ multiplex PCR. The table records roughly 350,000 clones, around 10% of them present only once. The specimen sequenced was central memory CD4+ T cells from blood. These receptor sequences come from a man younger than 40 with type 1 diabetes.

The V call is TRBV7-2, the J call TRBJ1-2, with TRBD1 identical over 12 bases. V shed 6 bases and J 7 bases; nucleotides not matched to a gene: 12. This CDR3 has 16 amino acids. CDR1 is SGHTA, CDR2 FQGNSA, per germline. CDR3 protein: CASSPRPGQGAGGYTF. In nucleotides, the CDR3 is TGTGCCAGCAGTCCCAGGCCGGGACAGGGGGCTGGTGGCTACACCTTC.

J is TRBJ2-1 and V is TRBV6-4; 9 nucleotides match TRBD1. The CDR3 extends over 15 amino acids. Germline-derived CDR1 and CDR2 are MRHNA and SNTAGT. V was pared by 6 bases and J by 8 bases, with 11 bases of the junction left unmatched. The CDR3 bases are TGTGCCAGCAGCCAGGAACAGGGGGCGGGCTATGAGCAGTTCTTC. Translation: CASSQEQGAGYEQFF.

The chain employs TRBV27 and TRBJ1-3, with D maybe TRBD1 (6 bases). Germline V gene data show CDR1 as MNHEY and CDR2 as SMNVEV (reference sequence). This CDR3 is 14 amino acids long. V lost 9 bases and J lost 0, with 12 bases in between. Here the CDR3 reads CASRQGGSGNTIYF. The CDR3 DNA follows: TGTGCCAGTCGACAAGGGGGCTCTGGAAACACCATATATTTT.

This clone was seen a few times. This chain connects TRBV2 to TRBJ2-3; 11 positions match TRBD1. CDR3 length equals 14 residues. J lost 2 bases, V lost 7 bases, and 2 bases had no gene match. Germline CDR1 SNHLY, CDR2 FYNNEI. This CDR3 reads CASMDRGHTDTQYF. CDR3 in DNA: TGTGCCAGCATGGACAGGGGGCACACAGATACGCAGTATTTT.

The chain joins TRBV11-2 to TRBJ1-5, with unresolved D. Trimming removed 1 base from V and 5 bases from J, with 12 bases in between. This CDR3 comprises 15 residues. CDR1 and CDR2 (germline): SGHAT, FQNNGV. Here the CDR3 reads CASSLAGYVDQPQHF. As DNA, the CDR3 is TGTGCCAGCAGCTTAGCCGGGTACGTCGATCAGCCCCAGCATTTT.

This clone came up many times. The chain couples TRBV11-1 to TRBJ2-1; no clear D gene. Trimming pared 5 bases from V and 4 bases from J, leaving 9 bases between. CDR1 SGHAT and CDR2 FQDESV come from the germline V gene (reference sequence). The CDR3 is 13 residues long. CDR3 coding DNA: TGTGCCAGCAGCCTTGGTCATTACAATGAGCAGTTCTTC. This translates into CASSLGHYNEQFF.

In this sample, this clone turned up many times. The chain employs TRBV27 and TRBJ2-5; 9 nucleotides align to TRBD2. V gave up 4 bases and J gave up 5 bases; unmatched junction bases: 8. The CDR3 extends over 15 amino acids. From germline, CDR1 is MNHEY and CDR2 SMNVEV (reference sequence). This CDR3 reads CASSSPSSGGETQYF. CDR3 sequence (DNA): TGTGCCAGCAGTTCCCCCAGCAGCGGGGGGGAGACCCAGTACTTC.

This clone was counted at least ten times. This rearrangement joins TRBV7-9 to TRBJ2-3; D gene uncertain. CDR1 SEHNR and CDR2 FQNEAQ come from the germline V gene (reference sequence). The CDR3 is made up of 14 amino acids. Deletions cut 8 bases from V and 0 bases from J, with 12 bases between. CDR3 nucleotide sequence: TGTGCCAGCGGCCTCGGGTTAAGCACAGATACGCAGTATTTT. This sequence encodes CASGLGLSTDTQYF.

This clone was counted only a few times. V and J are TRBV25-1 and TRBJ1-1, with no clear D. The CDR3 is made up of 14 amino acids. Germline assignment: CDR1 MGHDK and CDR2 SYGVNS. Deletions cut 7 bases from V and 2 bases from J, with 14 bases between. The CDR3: CASTEGVENTEAFF. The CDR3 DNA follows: TGTGCCAGCACCGAAGGTGTCGAAAACACTGAAGCTTTCTTT.

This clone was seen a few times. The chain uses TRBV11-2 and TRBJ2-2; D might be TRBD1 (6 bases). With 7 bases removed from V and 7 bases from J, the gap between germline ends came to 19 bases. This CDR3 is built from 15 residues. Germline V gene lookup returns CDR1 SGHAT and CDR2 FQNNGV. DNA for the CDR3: TGTGCCAGCATCATGGGGGCAGGGTATAACGGGGAGCTGTTTTTT. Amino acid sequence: CASIMGAGYNGELFF. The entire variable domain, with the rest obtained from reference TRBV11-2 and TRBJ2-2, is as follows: EAGVAQSPRYKIIEKRQSVAFWCNPISGHATLYWYQQILGQGPKLLIQFQNNGVVDDSQLPKDRFSAERLKGVDSTLKIQPAKLEDSAVYLCASIMGAGYNGELFFGEGSRLTVL.

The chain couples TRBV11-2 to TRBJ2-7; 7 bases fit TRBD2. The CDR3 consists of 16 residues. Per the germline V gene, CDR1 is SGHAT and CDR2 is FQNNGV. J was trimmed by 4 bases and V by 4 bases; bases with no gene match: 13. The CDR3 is CASSSGSGTTTYEQYF. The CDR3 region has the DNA TGTGCCAGCAGCTCAGGATCCGGGACTACAACTTACGAGCAGTACTTC.

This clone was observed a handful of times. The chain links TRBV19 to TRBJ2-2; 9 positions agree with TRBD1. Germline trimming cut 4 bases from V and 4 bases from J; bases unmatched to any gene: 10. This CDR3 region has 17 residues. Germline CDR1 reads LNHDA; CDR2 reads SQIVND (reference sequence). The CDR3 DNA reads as TGTGCCAGTAGTAAAGTACAGGGGGCCGGTCGCACCGGGGAGCTGTTTTTT. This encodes CASSKVQGAGRTGELFF.

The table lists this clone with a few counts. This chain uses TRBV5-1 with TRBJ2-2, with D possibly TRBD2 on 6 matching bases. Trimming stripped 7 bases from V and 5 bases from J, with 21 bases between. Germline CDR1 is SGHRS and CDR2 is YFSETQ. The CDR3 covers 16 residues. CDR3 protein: CASGRSWRDETGELFF. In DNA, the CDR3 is TGCGCCAGCGGACGGAGTTGGAGGGACGAGACCGGGGAGCTGTTTTTT.

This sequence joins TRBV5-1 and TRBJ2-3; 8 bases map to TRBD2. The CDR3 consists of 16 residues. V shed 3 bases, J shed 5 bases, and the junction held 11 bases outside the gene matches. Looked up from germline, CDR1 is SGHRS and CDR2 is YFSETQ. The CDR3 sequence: CASSSSGGAIGDTQYF. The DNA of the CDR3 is TGCGCCAGCAGCTCAAGCGGGGGCGCGATCGGAGATACGCAGTATTTT.

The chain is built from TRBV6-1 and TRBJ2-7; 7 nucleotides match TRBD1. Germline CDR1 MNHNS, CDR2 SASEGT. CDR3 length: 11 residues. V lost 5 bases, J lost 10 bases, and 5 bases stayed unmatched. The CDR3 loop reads CASSRDSFQYF. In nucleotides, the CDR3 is TGTGCCAGCAGTCGGGACAGTTTCCAGTACTTC.

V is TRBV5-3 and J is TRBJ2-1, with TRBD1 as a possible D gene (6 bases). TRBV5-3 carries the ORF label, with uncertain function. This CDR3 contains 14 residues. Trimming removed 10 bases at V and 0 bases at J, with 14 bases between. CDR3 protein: CAGQMRYSYNEQFF. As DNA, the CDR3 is TGTGCCGGACAGATGCGTTACTCCTACAATGAGCAGTTCTTC.